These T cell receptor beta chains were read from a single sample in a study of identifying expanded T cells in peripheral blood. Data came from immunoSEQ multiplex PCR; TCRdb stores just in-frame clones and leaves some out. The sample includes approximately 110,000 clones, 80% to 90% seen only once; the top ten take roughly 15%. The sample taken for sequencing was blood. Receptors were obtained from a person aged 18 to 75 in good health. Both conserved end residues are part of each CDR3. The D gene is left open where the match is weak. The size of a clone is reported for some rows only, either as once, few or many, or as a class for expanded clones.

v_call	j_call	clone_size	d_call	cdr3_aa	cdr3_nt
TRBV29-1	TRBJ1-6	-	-	CSAAGTGGPGSPLHF	TGCAGCGCAGCCGGGACTGGGGGCCCAGGTTCACCCCTCCACTTT
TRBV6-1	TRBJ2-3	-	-	CASSESPYHRDWVTDTQYF	TGTGCCAGCAGTGAAAGCCCTTACCACAGGGACTGGGTCACAGATACGCAGTATTTT
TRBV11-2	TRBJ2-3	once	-	CASSPLPLFQRPSDTQYF	TGTGCCAGCAGCCCCCTCCCCCTTTTTCAGAGGCCATCGGATACGCAGTATTTT
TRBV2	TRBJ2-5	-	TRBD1	CASSPGQEKETQYF	TGTGCCAGCAGCCCGGGACAGGAAAAGGAGACCCAGTACTTC
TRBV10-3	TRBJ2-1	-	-	CAIRRDSSSYNEQFF	TGTGCCATCAGAAGAGATTCGAGCTCCTACAATGAGCAGTTCTTC
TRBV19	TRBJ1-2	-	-	CASAWGAYGYTF	TGTGCCAGTGCGTGGGGGGCCTATGGCTACACCTTC
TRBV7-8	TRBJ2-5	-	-	CASSASEVQETQYF	TGTGCCAGCAGCGCCAGCGAGGTCCAAGAGACCCAGTACTTC
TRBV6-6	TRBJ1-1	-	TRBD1	CASRTNRGRGTEAFF	TGTGCCAGCAGGACGAACAGGGGGCGGGGCACTGAAGCTTTCTTT
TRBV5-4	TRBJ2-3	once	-	CASSLGGAGADTQYF	TGTGCCAGCAGCTTGGGAGGGGCGGGGGCGGATACGCAGTATTTT
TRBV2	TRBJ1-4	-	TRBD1	CASRSRQGTNEKLFF	TGTGCCAGCAGGTCCCGACAGGGCACTAATGAAAAACTGTTTTTT
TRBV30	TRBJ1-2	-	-	CAWSVRVMGGYTF	TGTGCCTGGAGTGTACGTGTAATGGGGGGCTACACCTTC
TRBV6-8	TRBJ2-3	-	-	CATTPVWQGADTQYF	TGTGCCACCACCCCGGTATGGCAGGGCGCAGATACGCAGTATTTT
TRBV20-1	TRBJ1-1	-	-	CSARRNTEAFF	TGCAGTGCCCGTCGGAACACTGAAGCTTTCTTT